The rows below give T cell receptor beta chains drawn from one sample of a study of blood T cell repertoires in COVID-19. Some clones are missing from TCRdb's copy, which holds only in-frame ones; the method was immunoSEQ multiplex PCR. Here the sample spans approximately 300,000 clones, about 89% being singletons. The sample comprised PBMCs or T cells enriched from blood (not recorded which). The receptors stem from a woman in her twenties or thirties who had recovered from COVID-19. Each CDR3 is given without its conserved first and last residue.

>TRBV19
ATSQQGSGNTIY
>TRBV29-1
SAWTEEEEKLF
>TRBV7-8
ASSTARDSQETQY
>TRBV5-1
ASSLELAVNGELF
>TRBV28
ASSFRAGYGYT
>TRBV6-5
ASSTQGGSNQPQH
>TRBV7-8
ASSRGQRDHPQH
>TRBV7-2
ASSLARDRVTGGYT
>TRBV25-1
ASSGNPGTGQPQH
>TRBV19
ASSTEQPQPQH
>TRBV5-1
ASKEEGGTFGGYT
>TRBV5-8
ASQPWDRNTEAF